The clone carrying this T cell receptor (beta chain) showed up just a few times. The sample comes from a study of molecular identifiers for immune sequencing clone quantification. For the study at large: Replicate RNA from 20,000 or 100,000 naive CD8 T cells formed five aliquots; four were sequenced.

V was shortened by 3 bases and J by 1 base, with 9 bases between the two germline ends. CDR1 is MGHRA, CDR2 YSYEKL, per germline. This CDR3 comprises 14 residues. Investigators produced naive CD8 libraries from about 19,000 to 1,100,000 sorted cells, drawing on 10%, 30% or 50% RNA. Libraries of bulk TCR were made by previously described methods (with listed TCR primers). TCRdb redid the calling of the PCR reads with MiXCR, one entry per CDR3 protein. The sample records 460,000 or so distinct CDR3 sequences, approximately 25% being singletons. Sequencing was done on a sample of naive CD8+ T cells from blood, with Jurkat cell RNA spiked in. Documented subset: FACS-sorted CD8+CD4-CCR7+CD45RA+ naive T cells. The genes are TRBV4-1 and TRBJ2-5; a weak D match, TRBD1 (6 bases). The receptor was derived from a human donor in good health. Some libraries in this study had Jurkat cell RNA spiked in. In nucleotides, the CDR3 is TGCGCCAGCAGCCAGGGGGACATCCAAGAGACCCAGTACTTC. The encoded protein is CASSQGDIQETQYF.